A selection of T cell receptor beta chains follows, all from one sample in a study of cytomegalovirus exposure and HLA in healthy donors. The protocol was immunoSEQ multiplex PCR, while the TCRdb copy is restricted to in-frame clones and leaves out a portion. Among approximately 130,000 clones listed, roughly four fifths were seen once. Specimen: PBMCs. All receptors derive from a man aged 35 to 55 in good health and CMV-seronegative. CDR3s include the opening cysteine and the closing phenylalanine or tryptophan. A D gene is named only where the DNA matches it firmly. Size is stated for part of the rows, as once, few or many counts, or as a class when the clone is expanded.

NA	TRBV6-6	NA	TRBJ1-4	TGTGCCAGCAGCAGGGCCAATGCTAATGAAAAACTGTTTTTT	CASSRANANEKLFF
NA	TRBV20-1	NA	TRBJ1-1	TGCAGTGCTAGTATCACTGAAGCTTTCTTT	CSASITEAFF
NA	TRBV11-2	TRBD2	TRBJ2-1	TGTGCCAGCAGGCAACCCGCTCCGGGGGGGCCCTTCAATGAGCAGTTCTTC	CASRQPAPGGPFNEQFF
NA	TRBV12-5	NA	TRBJ1-1	TGTGCTAGTGGTCGATCCAGGGCGGCGAACACTGAAGCTTTCTTT	CASGRSRAANTEAFF
NA	TRBV27	NA	TRBJ2-7	TGTGCCAGCAGTTTTTTGGGGCTACCCGAGCAGTACTTC	CASSFLGLPEQYF
NA	TRBV29-1	TRBD1	TRBJ1-1	TGCAGCGTTGTTGGACAGGGTGACACTGAAGCTTTCTTT	CSVVGQGDTEAFF
NA	TRBV7-7	NA	TRBJ2-2	TGTGCCAGCAGCCCCGCCTGGGGGCGCAGCACCGGGGAGCTGTTTTTT	CASSPAWGRSTGELFF
NA	TRBV5-5	TRBD1	TRBJ1-1	TGTGCCAGCAGCCCAGGACAGGGGAGAACTGAAGCTTTCTTT	CASSPGQGRTEAFF
NA	TRBV30	TRBD2	TRBJ2-1	TGTGCCTGGAGTGTCCCGGGACTAGCGGGGGCGAATGAGCAGTTCTTC	CAWSVPGLAGANEQFF
few	TRBV27	TRBD2	TRBJ2-7	TGTGCCAGCAGTCGGCTAGCGGGAAACGAGCAGTACTTC	CASSRLAGNEQYF
NA	TRBV15	NA	TRBJ2-7	TGTGCCACCAGCCCAAAAACTCGGACATTCTCCTACGAGCAGTACTTC	CATSPKTRTFSYEQYF
NA	TRBV6-6	NA	TRBJ2-3	TGTGCCAGCAGTTTGCGGGGCACAGATACGCAGTATTTT	CASSLRGTDTQYF
NA	TRBV4-2	NA	TRBJ2-1	TGTGCCAGCAGCCCTCCCCGATCACAAAGCAATGAGCAGTTCTTC	CASSPPRSQSNEQFF
NA	TRBV5-1	TRBD1	TRBJ2-3	TGCGCCAGCAGGTTAACCGGGACAGGGAGCACAGATACGCAGTATTTT	CASRLTGTGSTDTQYF
NA	TRBV27	TRBD1	TRBJ2-2	TGTGCCAGCAGAAGACAGGGGGCGATAGCCGGGGAGCTGTTTTTT	CASRRQGAIAGELFF
NA	TRBV6-5	TRBD2	TRBJ2-1	TGTGCCAGCAGTTACTCTAGCGGGGGGCACAATGAGCAGTTCTTC	CASSYSSGGHNEQFF
NA	TRBV6-6	TRBD1	TRBJ1-2	TGTGCCAGCAGCAGCAGGGGGAGACATGGCTACACCTTC	CASSSRGRHGYTF
NA	TRBV28	TRBD1	TRBJ1-2	TGTGCCAGCAGTTTACCCGACAGGGGGCACACCTTC	CASSLPDRGHTF
NA	TRBV5-1	TRBD1	TRBJ1-6	TGCGCCAGCAGCGGACGACAGGGGGGGGAATCACCCCTCCACTTT	CASSGRQGGESPLHF
NA	TRBV10-3	NA	TRBJ1-2	TGTGCCATCAGTGAGAGAGCAGGCAGGGCCTATGGCTACACCTTC	CAISERAGRAYGYTF
NA	TRBV9	TRBD2	TRBJ2-7	TGTGCCAGCAGCGTCGGGAGCGGGGGGATTTACGAGCAGTACTTC	CASSVGSGGIYEQYF
once	TRBV28	NA	TRBJ1-4	TGTGCCAGCAGGTCCTGGGCCCTGTTGGGTACTGAAAAACTGTTTTTT	CASRSWALLGTEKLFF
NA	TRBV5-1	NA	TRBJ2-7	TGCGCCAGCAATCGTCCCAGGACATCCGTCTACGAGCAGTACTTC	CASNRPRTSVYEQYF
NA	TRBV29-1	TRBD2	TRBJ2-1	TGCAGCGTTAGCTCCGGGCTAGCGGGACCCTGGCCGTTCTTC	CSVSSGLAGPWPFF
few	TRBV6-5	TRBD1	TRBJ2-2	TGTGCCAGCCGAGACAGGGGGCGAAGCGGGGAGCTGTTTTTT	CASRDRGRSGELFF
NA	TRBV4-3	NA	TRBJ2-2	TGCGCCAGCAGCCAAGATATGAGGGCGGCCGGGGAGCTGTTTTTT	CASSQDMRAAGELFF
NA	TRBV20-1	NA	TRBJ2-5	TGCAGTGCCACAGGGTGGGGTGAGCAGTACTTC	CSATGWGEQYF